This entry lists 18 T cell receptor beta chains sequenced from one sample in a study of cytomegalovirus exposure and HLA in healthy donors. The PCR was carried out with 60 Vbeta primers and 13 Jbeta primers. Sequenced by immunoSEQ multiplex PCR; TCRdb stores in-frame clones only, minus some. In the table there are roughly 170,000 clones, 70% to 85% of which are singletons. Source material: PBMCs. These receptors originate from a woman in her 30s in good health and CMV-seronegative.

As to this clone: Compared with germline, one end of the junction differs, possibly owing to a read error. The J gene is TRBJ1-5, the V gene TRBV4-1, with 9 bases identical to TRBD1. This CDR3 region has 16 residues. Germline CDR1 and CDR2: MGHRA and YSYEKL. CDR3 in amino acids: CASTQTGTGFNQPQHF. The CDR3 DNA reads as TGCGCCAGCACCCAAACTGGGACAGGGTTTAATCAGCCCCAGCATTTT.

V usage is TRBV15 and J usage is TRBJ1-2; D perhaps matches TRBD1 (5 bases). Trimming cost V 0 bases and J 5 bases, with 22 bases left between them. The CDR3 is made up of 18 amino acids. The germline V gene has CDR1 LNHNV and CDR2 YYDKDF (reference sequence). The CDR3 loop reads CATSRDMGREGYRYGYTF. CDR3 coding DNA: TGTGCCACCAGCAGAGATATGGGCAGGGAGGGTTACAGGTATGGCTACACCTTC.

V and J are TRBV4-1 and TRBJ2-5; D is perhaps TRBD2 (7 bases). V gave up 1 base and J gave up 5 bases, with 11 bases separating them. Per the germline V gene, CDR1 is MGHRA and CDR2 is YSYEKL. The length of the CDR3 is 14 residues. The chain's CDR3 is CASSQAQGGETQYF. The CDR3 DNA reads as TGCGCCAGCAGCCAAGCACAGGGAGGGGAGACCCAGTACTTC.

The chain uses TRBV15 and TRBJ2-1, with 10 bases identical to TRBD2. The CDR3 is made up of 16 amino acids. Germline CDR1 reads LNHNV; CDR2 reads YYDKDF (reference sequence). Germline trimming cut 3 bases from V and 2 bases from J; bases unmatched to any gene: 4. CDR3 amino acids: CATSSSSGRTYNEQFF. The CDR3 DNA is TGTGCCACCAGCAGTTCTAGCGGGAGAACCTACAATGAGCAGTTCTTC.

V is TRBV5-4 and J is TRBJ2-5, with 11 bases lining up with TRBD2. Looked up from germline, CDR1 is SGHNT and CDR2 is YYREEE (reference sequence). V shed 5 bases, J shed 3 bases, and the junction held 3 bases outside the gene matches. The CDR3 runs to 14 residues. For the CDR3, the DNA is TGTGCCAGCAGTTTAGCGGGAGGGGAAGAGACCCAGTACTTC. It encodes CASSLAGGEETQYF.

The gene calls are TRBV5-6 and TRBJ1-1, with a possible D match to TRBD1 (5 bases). With 2 bases removed from V and 6 bases from J, the gap between germline ends came to 17 bases. The CDR3 length is 15 residues. Germline loops: CDR1 SGHDT, CDR2 YYEEEE. CDR3 DNA sequence: TGTGCCAGCAGCTTTGGTACAGGCGGAAACCCTGAAGCTTTCTTT. This encodes CASSFGTGGNPEAFF. Full variable domain (remainder filled in from reference TRBV5-6 and TRBJ1-1): DAGVTQSPTHLIKTRGQQVTLRCSPKSGHDTVSWYQQALGQGPQFIFQYYEEEERQRGNFPDRFSGHQFPNYSSELNVNALLLGDSALYLCASSFGTGGNPEAFFGQGTRLTVV.

The chain joins TRBV7-8 to TRBJ2-5, with 7 bases aligning to TRBD2. The V segment lost 1 base and the J segment 3 bases; nucleotides outside the gene matches: 2. The germline CDR1 and CDR2 sequences are SGHVS and FQNEAQ. This CDR3 has 14 residues. CDR3 sequence (DNA): TGTGCCAGCAGCTTAGTGGGAGGGGAAGAGACCCAGTACTTC. It translates to CASSLVGGEETQYF.

This clone was seen only once. V is TRBV29-1 and J is TRBJ1-1, with unresolved D. V was pared by 5 bases and J by 0 bases, with 10 bases between. The CDR3 length is 13 residues. The germline CDR1 and CDR2 sequences are SQVTM and ANQGSEA. The CDR3 here is CSVSGEMNTEAFF. The CDR3 DNA follows: TGCAGCGTTAGCGGCGAAATGAACACTGAAGCTTTCTTT.

This chain links TRBV19 with TRBJ2-1, with 7 bases lining up with TRBD2. The V segment lost 2 bases and the J segment 4 bases; nucleotides outside the gene matches: 8. The CDR3 has 16 residues. Germline values: CDR1 LNHDA, CDR2 SQIVND (reference sequence). CDR3 DNA sequence: TGTGCCAGTAGTATACTAGCGGTGGTTCAGTACAATGAGCAGTTCTTC. Translated, it gives CASSILAVVQYNEQFF.

The chain uses TRBV12-5 and TRBJ2-5, with 9 bases matching TRBD1. Trimming removed 7 bases from V and 5 bases from J; junction bases left unmatched: 11. CDR1 and CDR2 from the germline V gene are LGHNT and FRNRAP. There are 15 residues in the CDR3. This CDR3 reads CASALRTGEGETQYF. CDR3 bases: TGTGCTAGTGCTCTGAGGACAGGGGAAGGGGAGACCCAGTACTTC.

This rearrangement joins TRBV28 to TRBJ1-2; possible D gene TRBD1, 5 bases. The CDR3 loop spans 14 amino acids. Germline CDR1 and CDR2: MDHEN and SYDVKM. The V and J ends lost 6 bases and 4 bases respectively, with 15 bases between them. The CDR3 nucleotides read TGTGCCAGCAGCCACAACCAGGGAACCTATGGCTACACCTTC. Amino acids: CASSHNQGTYGYTF.

Of note for this clone: At one end, the junction sequence differs from germline, possibly due to a read error. The rearrangement joins TRBV5-6 to TRBJ1-2, with 9 bases matching TRBD1. This CDR3 comprises 16 residues. Germline V CDR1 and CDR2: SGHDT, YYEEEE. The CDR3 sequence: CASSLGRDRVGYGYPF. The CDR3 DNA sequence: TGTGCCAGCAGCTTAGGACGGGACAGGGTTGGATATGGCTACCCCTTC.

The chain carries TRBV30 and TRBJ2-7, with 11 bases matching TRBD1. The CDR3 length is 13 residues. Germline V gene data show CDR1 as GTSNPN and CDR2 as SVGIG (reference sequence). CDR3 DNA sequence: TGTGCATGGGACAGGGGGGTTGCTTACGAGCAGTACTTC. Protein: CAWDRGVAYEQYF.

The chain carries TRBV18 and TRBJ1-5; D is perhaps TRBD1 (5 bases). V lost 1 base and J 0 bases, leaving 7 bases between the germline ends. In germline, CDR1 is KGHSH, CDR2 LQKENI. This CDR3 has 15 amino acids. The CDR3 loop reads CASSPQGNSNQPQHF. The CDR3 coding sequence is TGTGCCAGCTCACCACAGGGGAATAGCAATCAGCCCCAGCATTTT.

Comment on this clone: In the same sample, other DNA sequences code for this CDR3. The chain has TRBV18 and TRBJ2-5; TRBD2 matches at 12 bases. The germline CDR1 and CDR2 sequences are KGHSH and LQKENI. The V gene end was trimmed by 3 bases and the J gene end by 4 bases; junction bases not matched to a gene: 0. The CDR3 is 14 amino acids. CDR3 nucleotides: TGTGCCAGCTCACCGGGACTAGCGGGAGAGACCCAGTACTTC. This codes for CASSPGLAGETQYF.

The chain carries TRBV7-2 and TRBJ2-7, with D unresolved. This CDR3 is 13 amino acids long. Looked up from germline, CDR1 is SGHTA and CDR2 is FQGNSA. V was cut by 4 bases and J by 0 bases, with 7 bases left in between. The CDR3 DNA reads as TGTGCCAGCAGCTCCTACCTCTCCTACGAGCAGTACTTC. Protein product: CASSSYLSYEQYF.

This rearrangement joins TRBV5-6 to TRBJ2-1; TRBD2 is a possible D gene (6 bases). V lost 2 bases and J 0 bases, leaving 18 bases between the germline ends. CDR1 is SGHDT, CDR2 YYEEEE, per germline. The CDR3 loop spans 18 amino acids. The DNA of the CDR3 is TGTGCCAGCAGCTTACCGAAACCCTTAGCGGTCTCCTACAATGAGCAGTTCTTC. It is translated as CASSLPKPLAVSYNEQFF.

This clone showed up just a few times. V and J are TRBV6-5 and TRBJ1-2; tentative D call: TRBD1 (6 bases). V dropped 4 bases and J dropped 3 bases, with 12 bases sitting between them. The CDR3 extends over 14 amino acids. Germline V lookup: CDR1 MNHEY, CDR2 SVGAGI. The CDR3 DNA follows: TGTGCCAGCAGTTCTACAGGGATGTACTATGGCTACACCTTC. This encodes CASSSTGMYYGYTF.